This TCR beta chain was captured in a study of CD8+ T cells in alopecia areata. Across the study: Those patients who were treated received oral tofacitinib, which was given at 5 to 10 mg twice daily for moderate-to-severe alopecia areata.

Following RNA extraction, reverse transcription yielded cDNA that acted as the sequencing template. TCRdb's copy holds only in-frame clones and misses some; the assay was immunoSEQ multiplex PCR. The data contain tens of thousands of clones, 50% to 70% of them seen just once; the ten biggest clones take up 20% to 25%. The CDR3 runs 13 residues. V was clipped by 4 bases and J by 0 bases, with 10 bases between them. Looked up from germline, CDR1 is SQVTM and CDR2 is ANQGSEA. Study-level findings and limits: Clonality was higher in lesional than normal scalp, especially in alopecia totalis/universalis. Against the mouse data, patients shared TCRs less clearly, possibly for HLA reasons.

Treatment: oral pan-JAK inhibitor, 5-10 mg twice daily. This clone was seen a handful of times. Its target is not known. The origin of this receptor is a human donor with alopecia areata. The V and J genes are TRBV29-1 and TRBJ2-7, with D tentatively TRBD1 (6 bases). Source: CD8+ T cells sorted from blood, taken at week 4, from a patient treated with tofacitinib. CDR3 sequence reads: CSVGSGDSYEQYF. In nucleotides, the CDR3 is TGCAGCGTTGGGTCAGGGGACTCCTACGAGCAGTACTTC.